This T cell receptor beta chain was obtained from a study of cytomegalovirus exposure and HLA in healthy donors (TCRdb year 2017). About the full investigation: According to a later analysis, one platform produced both the roughly 120 validation repertoires and the roughly 650 repertoires of the first cohort. To predict cytomegalovirus infection status, the study brought together high-throughput TCR immunosequencing, statistical association of individual TCRs with disease status, and machine learning. A separate validation cohort of roughly 110 different subjects was used in addition to the roughly 670-subject first cohort. The aim of the study was to test whether cataloging public T cell receptors could identify signatures of past pathogen exposure. The research as a whole found: In vitro tests confirmed that a few of the cytomegalovirus-associated TCR beta chains recognize cytomegalovirus antigens. The study gave a list of under 200 TCR beta chains associated with cytomegalovirus. The validation cohort had no HLA typing available for a later analysis, so co-occurrence within that cohort was assessed over all 120 or so repertoires. The classifier was reported to diagnose cytomegalovirus status with high specificity and sensitivity in both the original and validation cohorts. While some public TCRs were present in many individuals, most TCR sequences turned up only very rarely across donors. A later analysis found that TCRs clustered in the first cohort also tended to co-occur in the 120 validation repertoires, with 94% of cluster scores above 0. It was suggested by the authors that the approach could potentially be generalized to other disease states and immunological phenotypes.

Donors formed part of the validation cohort, which comprised 120 or so subjects and was distinct from the first cohort of under 850 subjects. The method was the immunoSEQ multiplex PCR assay. Per the authors' processing: To diagnose cytomegalovirus status from the catalog of TCR beta chain sequences, a statistical classification framework was built. TCRdb holds this immuneACCESS table with in-frame rearrangements only. Some clones are missing; in checked studies, unresolved V genes explain under half, and the rest has no known cause. Clone size and the V and J calls come from that table; the DNA yielded D and trimming. The sample table holds some 240,000 clones, of which over 80% were seen once. The ten largest clones add up to roughly 5.5% of the sample. The CDR3 spans 13 residues, from the cysteine through the phenylalanine. The entry retains the CDR3 DNA only, 39 bases that are in frame from base 1. Cut back by 3 bases and 3 bases, the V and J ends lie 8 bases apart. Looking up the germline V gene yields CDR1 MGHDK and CDR2 SYGVNS.

To note about this clone: The specificity of this receptor is unknown. No base-level quality is on record; no much larger clone is a single base apart. The same CDR3 can be traced to other DNA sequences in this sample.

This sequence was found in a woman aged 18-30 years in good health and CMV-seronegative. Rearrangement joined TRBV25-1 to TRBJ1-2, with the D gene not clear enough to name. Sample: PBMCs. The nucleotide sequence is TGTGCCAGCAGTGACCTGGGAGACTATGGCTACACCTTC. It translates as CASSDLGDYGYTF.